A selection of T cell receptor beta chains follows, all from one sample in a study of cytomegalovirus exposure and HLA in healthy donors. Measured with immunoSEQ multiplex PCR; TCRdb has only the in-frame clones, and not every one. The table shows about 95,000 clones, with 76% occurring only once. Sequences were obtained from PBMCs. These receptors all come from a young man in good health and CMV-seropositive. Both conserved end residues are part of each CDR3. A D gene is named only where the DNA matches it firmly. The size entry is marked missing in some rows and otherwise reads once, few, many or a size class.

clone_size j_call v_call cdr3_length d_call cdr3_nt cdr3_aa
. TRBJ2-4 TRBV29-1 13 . TGCAGCGGAGGGTTAGGGGCCAAAAACATTCAGTACTTC CSGGLGAKNIQYF
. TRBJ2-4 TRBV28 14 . TGTGCCAGCAGCCGAAGTGGACTGACGGACATTCAGTACTTC CASSRSGLTDIQYF
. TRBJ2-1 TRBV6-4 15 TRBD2 TGTGCCAGCAGTGAAACCGGGACTAGCGGGCATGAGCAGTTCTTC CASSETGTSGHEQFF
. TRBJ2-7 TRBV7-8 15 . TGTGCCAGCAGCTTAGTAACAGGGAGGGGCCACGAGCAGTACTTC CASSLVTGRGHEQYF
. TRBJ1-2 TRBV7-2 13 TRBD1 TGTGCCAGCAGCCTTGACAGGGGGATCGGCTACACCTTC CASSLDRGIGYTF
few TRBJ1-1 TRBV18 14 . TGTGCCAGCTCACCACAAATGGGGCTCACTGAAGCTTTCTTT CASSPQMGLTEAFF
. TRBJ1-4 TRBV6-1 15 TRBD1 TGTGCCAGCAGCGGACAGGGACGGGTGAGAGAAAAACTGTTTTTT CASSGQGRVREKLFF
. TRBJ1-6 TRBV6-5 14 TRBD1 TGTGCCAGCAGCGAGACAGGGGATAATTCACCCCTCCACTTT CASSETGDNSPLHF
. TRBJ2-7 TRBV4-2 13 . TGTGCCAGCAGCCAAGACGGAGGGGACGAGCAGTACTTC CASSQDGGDEQYF
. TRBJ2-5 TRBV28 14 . TGTGCCAGCAGTTTTGGACAGTACCAAGAGACCCAGTACTTC CASSFGQYQETQYF
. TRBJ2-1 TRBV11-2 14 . TGTGCCAGCAGCTTAACTAGGTTCTACAATGAGCAGTTCTTC CASSLTRFYNEQFF
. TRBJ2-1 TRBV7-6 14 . TGTGCCAGCAGCCGGAAGGGCGGCGGGAATGAGCAGTTCTTC CASSRKGGGNEQFF
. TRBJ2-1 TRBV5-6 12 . TGTGCCAGCAGCTTAGTACAACAGCAGCAGTTCTTC CASSLVQQQQFF
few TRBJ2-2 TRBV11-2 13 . TGTGCCAGCAGCCCGCGTAGGGGCGGGGAGCTGTTTTTT CASSPRRGGELFF
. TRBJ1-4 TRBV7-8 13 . TGTGCCAGCAGCAACGAGGCTAATGAAAAACTGTTTTTT CASSNEANEKLFF
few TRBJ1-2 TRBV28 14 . TGTGCCAGCAGTTTGGGACATAGTAACTATGGCTACACCTTC CASSLGHSNYGYTF
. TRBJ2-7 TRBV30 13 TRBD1 TGTGCCTGGGGGCCGGGACAGGGCTACGAGCAGTACTTC CAWGPGQGYEQYF
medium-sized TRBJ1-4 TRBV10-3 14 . TGTGCCATCAGTGAGTTCGGTCGTAATGAAAAACTGTTTTTT CAISEFGRNEKLFF
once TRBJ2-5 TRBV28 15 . TGTGCCAGCAGTTCTGGGGGGGCGGGGCAAGAGACCCAGTACTTC CASSSGGAGQETQYF
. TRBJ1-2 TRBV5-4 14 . TGTGCCAGCAGCTTGGCCCGGGGAGGGGCTGGCTACACCTTC CASSLARGGAGYTF
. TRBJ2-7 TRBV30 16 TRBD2 TGTGCCTGGAGTGTACGGGCGGGAGGGCCTCGTTACGAGCAGTACTTC CAWSVRAGGPRYEQYF
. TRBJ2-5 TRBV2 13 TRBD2 TGTGCCAGCAATCCGGGACTAGAAGAGACCCAGTACTTC CASNPGLEETQYF
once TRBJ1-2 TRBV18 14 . TGTGCCAGCTCACCAACCGGCCCAGGGGATGGCTACACCTTC CASSPTGPGDGYTF
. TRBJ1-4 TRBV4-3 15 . TGCGCCAGCAGCCAAGCTAGCGTAGGTAATGAAAAACTGTTTTTT CASSQASVGNEKLFF
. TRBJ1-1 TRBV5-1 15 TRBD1 TGCGCCAGCAGCCGCGGGGGACAGGGATCTGCAGAAGCTTTCTTT CASSRGGQGSAEAFF
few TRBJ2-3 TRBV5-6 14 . TGTGCCAGCAGCGCCCCTGAAGGTCCGGGTACGCAGTATTTT CASSAPEGPGTQYF
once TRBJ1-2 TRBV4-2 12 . TGTGCCAGCAGCCATTCAGGTGGGGGCTACACCTTC CASSHSGGGYTF
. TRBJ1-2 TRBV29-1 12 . TGCAGCGTTGATGAATACGGTTATGGCTACACCTTC CSVDEYGYGYTF
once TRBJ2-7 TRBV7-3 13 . TGTGCCAGCAGCTTAGGACAAGGGAACGAGCAGTACTTC CASSLGQGNEQYF
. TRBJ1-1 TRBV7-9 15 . TGTTCCAGCACCTCGAAACGGGGTTTTGACACTGAAGCTTTCTTT CSSTSKRGFDTEAFF
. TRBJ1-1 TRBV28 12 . TGTGCCAGCAGTTCTAATGTCAGGGAAGCTTTCTTT CASSSNVREAFF
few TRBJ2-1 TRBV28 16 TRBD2 TGTGCCAGCAGTTTTTTCAGCGGGAGGGTCGGTAATGAGCAGTTCTTC CASSFFSGRVGNEQFF
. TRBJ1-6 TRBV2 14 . TGTGCCAGCGGCTTAGCAGGGAATAATTCACCCCTCCACTTT CASGLAGNNSPLHF
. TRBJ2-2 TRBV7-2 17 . TGTGCCAGCAGCTTCGGACGGGGAATTATCGAGACCGGGGAGCTGTTTTTT CASSFGRGIIETGELFF
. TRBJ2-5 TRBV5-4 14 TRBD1 TGTGCCAGCAGATTGACAGGGCGGGAAGAGACCCAGTACTTC CASRLTGREETQYF
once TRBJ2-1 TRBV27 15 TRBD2 TGTGCCACCCGACTAGCTCAATACTCCTACAATGAGCAGTTCTTC CATRLAQYSYNEQFF
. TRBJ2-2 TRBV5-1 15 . TGCGCCAGCAGCCGTTATACAGGGTCGGGAGGGGAGCTGTTTTTT CASSRYTGSGGELFF